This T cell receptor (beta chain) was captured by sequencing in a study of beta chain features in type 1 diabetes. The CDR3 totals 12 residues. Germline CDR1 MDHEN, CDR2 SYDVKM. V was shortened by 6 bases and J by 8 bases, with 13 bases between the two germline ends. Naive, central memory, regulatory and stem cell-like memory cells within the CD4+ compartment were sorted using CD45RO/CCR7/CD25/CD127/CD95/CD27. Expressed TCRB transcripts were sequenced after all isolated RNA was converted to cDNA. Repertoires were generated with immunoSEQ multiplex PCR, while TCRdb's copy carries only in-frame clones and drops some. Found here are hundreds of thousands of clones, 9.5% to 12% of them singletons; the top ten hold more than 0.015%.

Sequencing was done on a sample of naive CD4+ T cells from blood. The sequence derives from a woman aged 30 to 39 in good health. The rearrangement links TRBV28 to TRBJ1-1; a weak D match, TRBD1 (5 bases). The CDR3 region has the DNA TGTGCCAGCAGACGGACAAAGGAGGAAGCTTTCTTT. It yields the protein CASRRTKEEAFF.